One and the same sample provided the 20 T cell receptor beta chains below, sequenced in a study of response to subunit inactivated influenza vaccine. MiXCR, run by TCRdb on the RT-PCR reads, gives a single entry per CDR3 protein. The data hold about 570,000 distinct CDR3 sequences, with approximately 11% observed a single time. These same data were also listed under a study on T cells expressing NK-cell markers. From that report: The authors made TCR beta cDNA libraries by 5'RACE template switching. This switching added a universal primer site and UMIs.

Source: PBMCs from blood, taken on the day of vaccination. The receptors were gathered from a man in his fifties who received an inactivated influenza vaccine.

This clonotype has just a few counts. This chain uses TRBV6-2 or TRBV6-3 with TRBJ2-3; no reliable D call. Trimming left V 2 bases short and J 0 bases short, with 6 bases between. Germline CDR1 MNHEY, CDR2 SVGEGT. There are 14 residues in the CDR3. CDR3 nucleotide sequence: TGTGCCAGCAGTTACGAGGACAGCACAGATACGCAGTATTTT. This gives the protein CASSYEDSTDTQYF.

This clonotype has more than one count but fewer than ten. This chain connects TRBV9 to TRBJ2-1; TRBD2 might be the D (6 bases). Germline V CDR1 and CDR2: SGDLS, YYNGEE. There are 16 residues in the CDR3. Trimming left V 0 bases short and J 0 bases short, with 10 bases between. CDR3 sequence: CASSVDLAPSYNEQFF. DNA of the CDR3: TGTGCCAGCAGCGTAGACCTAGCGCCCTCCTACAATGAGCAGTTCTTC.

This clonotype showed up just a few times. The V and J genes are TRBV7-2 and TRBJ2-5; 7 nucleotides line up with TRBD1. CDR3 length: 16 residues. Looked up from germline, CDR1 is SGHTA and CDR2 is FQGNSA. The ends lost 5 bases at V and 1 base at J; junction bases unmatched: 10. CDR3 region: CASSPGTVLFQETQYF. Written as DNA, the CDR3 is TGTGCCAGCAGCCCAGGGACAGTTCTATTCCAAGAGACCCAGTACTTC.

V and J are TRBV12-3 or TRBV12-4 and TRBJ2-1; D possibly corresponds to TRBD2 (6 bases). The length of the CDR3 is 15 residues. Between the trimmed V and J ends, which lost 2 bases and 4 bases, there was a span of 12 bases. In DNA form, the CDR3 reads TGTGCCAGCAGTTTACTAGCGATTAGGTACAATGAGCAGTTCTTC. Its translation is CASSLLAIRYNEQFF.

Comments on this clonotype: Relative to the germline gene, one junction end is altered; a read error may explain this. The chain recombines TRBV20-1 with TRBJ2-3; D is uncertain. This CDR3 comprises 16 residues. Germline V gene sequence: CDR1 DFQATT, CDR2 SNEGSKA (reference sequence). Here the CDR3 DNA reads TGCTGTGCTAGAGGTTCCTGGGTATCTAGCACAGATACGCAGTATTTT. Its protein product is CCARGSWVSSTDTQYF.

V and J are TRBV20-1 and TRBJ1-6, with a weak D call TRBD1 (5 bases). V dropped 2 bases and J dropped 7 bases, with 12 bases sitting between them. In germline, CDR1 is DFQATT, CDR2 SNEGSKA (reference sequence). The length of the CDR3 is 14 residues. CDR3 coding DNA: TGCAGTGCTAGAACTCCAGGGAGGAATTCACCCCTCCACTTT. The encoded protein is CSARTPGRNSPLHF.

The chain employs TRBV12-3 or TRBV12-4 and TRBJ1-1; D is undetermined. This CDR3 region has 13 residues. Trimming took off 5 bases at V and 1 base at J, with 8 bases between the two ends. CDR3 residues: CASSTIGNTEAFF. CDR3 in DNA: TGTGCCAGCAGTACCATAGGGAACACTGAAGCTTTCTTT.

In its sample, this clonotype was seen many times. This chain uses TRBV12-3 or TRBV12-4 with TRBJ2-3; possible D gene TRBD2, 7 bases. Trimming left V 3 bases short and J 4 bases short, with 14 bases between. The CDR3 length is 15 residues. The CDR3: CASSFGGLISDTQYF. The CDR3 DNA reads as TGTGCCAGCAGTTTCGGGGGGCTGATATCAGATACGCAGTATTTT.

This clonotype has a count of ten or more. This rearrangement joins TRBV2 to TRBJ2-7; TRBD2 aligns across 8 bases. V gave up 4 bases and J gave up 3 bases; unmatched junction bases: 5. Germline V gene lookup returns CDR1 SNHLY and CDR2 FYNNEI. This CDR3 is 14 amino acids long. CDR3 in amino acids: CASSALAGIYEQYF. The CDR3 region has the DNA TGTGCCAGCAGTGCCCTAGCGGGCATCTACGAGCAGTACTTC.

This clonotype was detected only a few times. The V call is TRBV15, the J call TRBJ2-3, with D uncertain. V lost 1 base and J lost 1, with 12 bases in between. Germline-derived CDR1 and CDR2 are LNHNV and YYDKDF (reference sequence). The CDR3 spans 16 residues. The chain's CDR3 is CATSRGRRAGTDTQYF. CDR3 DNA sequence: TGTGCCACCAGCAGAGGTCGAAGGGCTGGCACAGATACGCAGTATTTT.

This clonotype was detected only once. V gene TRBV28 combines with J gene TRBJ2-3, with TRBD2 identical over 14 bases. The CDR3 covers 16 residues. Trimming took 3 bases from V and 4 from J; bases not matched to a gene: 3. Germline V gene data show CDR1 as MDHEN and CDR2 as SYDVKM. CDR3 sequence: CASSFSGLAGADTQYF. CDR3 in DNA: TGTGCCAGCAGTTTTTCGGGACTAGCGGGGGCAGATACGCAGTATTTT.

V usage is TRBV5-1 and J usage is TRBJ2-5, with D perhaps assigned TRBD1 or TRBD2 (6 bases each). The germline V and J ends were trimmed by 1 base and 5 bases, with 12 bases remaining between them. Germline CDR1 and CDR2: SGHRS and YFSETQ. This CDR3 comprises 14 residues. The CDR3 DNA reads as TGCGCCAGCAGCTTGAGGGGGGATTGGGAGACCCAGTACTTC. Protein: CASSLRGDWETQYF.

This clonotype was seen a few times. The rearrangement uses TRBV12-3 or TRBV12-4 and TRBJ2-7; D possibly corresponds to TRBD2 (6 bases). Trimming left V 6 bases short and J 3 bases short, with 15 bases between. There are 14 residues in the CDR3. CDR3: CASSPVGLNYEQYF. The CDR3 nucleotides are TGTGCCAGCAGCCCGGTGGGACTGAACTACGAGCAGTACTTC.

The chain combines TRBV20-1 with TRBJ2-7; TRBD2 might be the D (5 bases). The CDR3 spans 13 residues. Germline CDR1 and CDR2: DFQATT and SNEGSKA (reference sequence). V dropped 3 bases and J dropped 6 bases, with 15 bases sitting between them. The CDR3 nucleotides read TGCAGTGCTAGGGGGATTCGAGGGCTCGAGCAGTACTTC. Residues: CSARGIRGLEQYF.

CDR3 sequence: CASSLGGRGGSRTYNEQFF. DNA of the CDR3: TGTGCCAGCAGCTTAGGTGGTCGGGGGGGGTCAAGGACCTACAATGAGCAGTTCTTC. The gene calls are TRBV7-6 and TRBJ2-1, with 8 nucleotides matching TRBD2. Germline CDR1 reads SGHVS; CDR2 reads FNYEAQ. The CDR3 sequence is 19 residues long. After removal of 1 base from V and 2 bases from J, the junction contained 13 bases not matched to a gene.

This clonotype was detected a few times. The chain recombines TRBV15 with TRBJ1-3, with D maybe TRBD1 (6 bases). V was cut by 0 bases and J by 2 bases, with 8 bases left in between. Germline values: CDR1 LNHNV, CDR2 YYDKDF (reference sequence). This CDR3 has 15 residues. The CDR3 DNA follows: TGTGCCACCAGCAGAGAAGGGGGGGCTGGAAACACCATATATTTT. Its protein is CATSREGGAGNTIYF.

There are a few counts of this clonotype. The chain's CDR3 is CASSPLAGGLQETQYF. CDR3 nucleotide sequence: TGTGCCAGCAGTCCCTTAGCGGGGGGCCTCCAAGAGACCCAGTACTTC. V gene TRBV28 combines with J gene TRBJ2-5; 10 bases align to TRBD2. This CDR3 comprises 16 residues. The germline gives CDR1 MDHEN, CDR2 SYDVKM. Trimming removed 5 bases from V and 1 base from J; junction bases left unmatched: 7.

This clonotype was counted a few times. The V gene is TRBV10-2, the J gene TRBJ2-7, with D maybe TRBD1 (5 bases). CDR1 is WSHSY, CDR2 SAAADI, per germline. The CDR3 is 15 residues long. V was trimmed by 4 bases and J by 0 bases, leaving 13 bases between them. DNA for the CDR3: TGCGCCAGCAGTGTAGGGGCCTATATCTCCTACGAGCAGTACTTC. Its protein is CASSVGAYISYEQYF.

This clonotype appeared once. The CDR3 nucleotides read TGCGCCAGCAGCCTTCTAGTAACCTACGAGCAGTACTTC. The encoded protein is CASSLLVTYEQYF. The J gene is TRBJ2-7, the V gene TRBV4-1; D gene ambiguous. The V end lost 4 bases, the J end lost 2 bases, and 9 bases lay between the germline ends. The CDR3 runs to 13 residues. Germline CDR1 reads MGHRA; CDR2 reads YSYEKL.

The chain couples TRBV20-1 to TRBJ2-1; no firm D call. Trimming pared 3 bases from V and 4 bases from J, leaving 16 bases between. This CDR3 region has 15 residues. The V gene's germline CDR1 is DFQATT and CDR2 SNEGSKA (reference sequence). The CDR3 reads CSARDLDPPYNEQFF. The CDR3 DNA is TGCAGTGCTAGGGATCTCGACCCCCCGTACAATGAGCAGTTCTTC.